A selection of T cell receptor beta chains follows, all from one sample in a study of CD8+ T cells in alopecia areata. The assay was immunoSEQ multiplex PCR, and TCRdb's table has in-frame clones only and misses some. The sample contains some 190,000 clones, roughly 46% of which appear only once. Here the sequenced sample was CD8+ T cells sorted from blood, taken around week 52, from a patient treated with tofacitinib. These receptors all stem from a human donor with alopecia areata. The CDR3 runs from the conserved cysteine through the conserved F or W. The order of the fields is CDR3 DNA, CDR3 protein, J gene, V gene, D gene, clone size. The D gene is left open where the match is weak. Part of the rows lack a size; the others show once, few, many or a class for expanded clones.

TGTGCCAGCAGCTTCTGGACCCAGGGGATGGCTGAAGCTTTCTTT	CASSFWTQGMAEAFF	TRBJ1-1	TRBV5-6	NA	NA
TGTGCCATCAGTGAGTCGATTGGGACAGGGAGCACAGATACGCAGTATTTT	CAISESIGTGSTDTQYF	TRBJ2-3	TRBV10-3	TRBD1	NA
TGTGCCAGCAGCTTGACGAGTAGAGCTGAAGCTTTCTTT	CASSLTSRAEAFF	TRBJ1-1	TRBV5-6	NA	NA
TGTGCCAGCAGTGCCTCCGGTCTATCCTACGAGCAGTACTTC	CASSASGLSYEQYF	TRBJ2-7	TRBV6-1	NA	NA
TGTGCCAGCAGCCAAGAGTGGAGGGCCTACGAGCAGTACTTC	CASSQEWRAYEQYF	TRBJ2-7	TRBV4-2	NA	NA
TGCGCCAGCAGCCAACTCTTGGGGGGACCTGAAAAACTGTTTTTT	CASSQLLGGPEKLFF	TRBJ1-4	TRBV4-1	NA	NA
TGTGCCACCAGCACGGACAGAGGATCGGTAGCTAACTATGGCTACACCTTC	CATSTDRGSVANYGYTF	TRBJ1-2	TRBV15	NA	NA
TGCGCCAGCAGCTTTATATCGACAGGGCGGAACACTGAAGCTTTCTTT	CASSFISTGRNTEAFF	TRBJ1-1	TRBV5-1	TRBD1	once
TGCAGCGTTGAAAGACAGGGGGAGGGGTATGGCTACACCTTC	CSVERQGEGYGYTF	TRBJ1-2	TRBV29-1	TRBD1	NA
TGTGCCAGCAGTTTATTCCTAGGGGCCGAGCAGTACTTC	CASSLFLGAEQYF	TRBJ2-7	TRBV27	NA	NA
TGTGCCAGCATTGAATCAGGCACAGATACGCAGTATTTT	CASIESGTDTQYF	TRBJ2-3	TRBV27	NA	NA
TGTGCCGCCTGGCGGCAGGGAGAAGGCGAGCAGTACTTC	CAAWRQGEGEQYF	TRBJ2-7	TRBV6-5	NA	few
TGTGCCAGCAGCCCGACCTCCCCCGGCGAGCAGTACTTC	CASSPTSPGEQYF	TRBJ2-7	TRBV9	NA	few
TGCGCCAGCAGCCAGGAGGCGGGTCAGCCCCAGCATTTT	CASSQEAGQPQHF	TRBJ1-5	TRBV4-1	NA	NA
TGTGCCAGCAGTTACGACGCGGCGCGAGGGACCCAGTACTTC	CASSYDAARGTQYF	TRBJ2-5	TRBV6-5	NA	NA
TGTGCCAGCGCGCGAACCGGGACAGGGGCTGGCTACACCTTC	CASARTGTGAGYTF	TRBJ1-2	TRBV2	TRBD1	NA
TGTGCCAGCAGCTTGTGGGGGGAGAGCTCCTACGAGCAGTACTTC	CASSLWGESSYEQYF	TRBJ2-7	TRBV13	NA	NA
TGCGCCAGCAGAGGATTAAAGGAGTACAATGAGCAGTTCTTC	CASRGLKEYNEQFF	TRBJ2-1	TRBV5-1	NA	NA
TGTGCCAGCAGCCAACCGGGGGCAAGCACTGAGCAGTTCTTC	CASSQPGASTEQFF	TRBJ2-1	TRBV11-2	NA	NA
TGTGCCAGCATGGTTAATTTGGATGAGCAGTTCTTC	CASMVNLDEQFF	TRBJ2-1	TRBV2	NA	once
TGTGCCAGCAGCCCGGGGGGCTACGAGCAGTACTTC	CASSPGGYEQYF	TRBJ2-7	TRBV11-2	TRBD2	NA
TGTGCCAGCTCACCACAGGGTAGTAATTCACCCCTCCACTTT	CASSPQGSNSPLHF	TRBJ1-6	TRBV18	NA	few
TGCAGCGTTGAGTTCCGGTCTCTTTACAATGAGCAGTTCTTC	CSVEFRSLYNEQFF	TRBJ2-1	TRBV29-1	NA	few
TGTGCCAGCAGCTTAGTCGACTCTACCTACGAGCAGTACTTC	CASSLVDSTYEQYF	TRBJ2-7	TRBV7-9	NA	NA
TGTGCCAGCAGTTTACTGTGGGGTGATGAGCAGTTCTTC	CASSLLWGDEQFF	TRBJ2-1	TRBV27	NA	few
TGTGCCAGCAGTTTCACAGCGGGACTGGAGGGCTACACCTTC	CASSFTAGLEGYTF	TRBJ1-2	TRBV27	NA	NA
TGCAGCGCTAGGGGACGCTGGGGCAATGAGCAGTTCTTC	CSARGRWGNEQFF	TRBJ2-1	TRBV29-1	NA	NA
TGTGCCAGCAGTCCTAGCGGGGGGGCTTATGAGCAGTTCTTC	CASSPSGGAYEQFF	TRBJ2-1	TRBV27	TRBD2	NA
TGTGCCAGCAGTTCCAGGGTCAATGAGCAGTTCTTC	CASSSRVNEQFF	TRBJ2-1	TRBV6-5	NA	few
TGCAGTGTCGGAGGGGGCCGGGAGCAGTACTTC	CSVGGGREQYF	TRBJ2-7	TRBV29-1	NA	NA
TGTGCCAGCAGTTTGGCCCCGGTGCCAATGGAGGCTGTGCAGTACTTC	CASSLAPVPMEAVQYF	TRBJ2-7	TRBV6-5	NA	NA
TGTGCCAGCAGTTACGCCCTGGGAACCCAGTACTTC	CASSYALGTQYF	TRBJ2-5	TRBV6-5	NA	NA
TGTGCCAGCAGCGTGACAGGTGCTAGGACAGATACGCAGTATTTT	CASSVTGARTDTQYF	TRBJ2-3	TRBV21-1	NA	few
TGTGCCTGGAGGCCAGCTTATGCCACCGGGGAGCTGTTTTTT	CAWRPAYATGELFF	TRBJ2-2	TRBV30	NA	NA
TGCGCCAGCAGTGTTGGGGACAGGTGGAAAATGGAGCAGTACTTC	CASSVGDRWKMEQYF	TRBJ2-7	TRBV10-2	TRBD1	NA
TGTGCCTGGGATGGGGCAGGGAGTATTCAGTACTTC	CAWDGAGSIQYF	TRBJ2-4	TRBV30	NA	NA
TGTGCCAGCAGTCTTGGGACAGGGGGCGTCACAGATACGCAGTATTTT	CASSLGTGGVTDTQYF	TRBJ2-3	TRBV27	TRBD1	few
TGTGCCAGCAGTTTAGGTGCGGATCAAGAGACCCAGTACTTC	CASSLGADQETQYF	TRBJ2-5	TRBV27	NA	NA